This TCR beta chain is drawn from a study of Ad26.COV2.S vaccination and SARS-CoV-2 variants. At the level of the study: The authors gave Ad26.COV2.S intramuscularly, either once or twice 56 days apart.

Documented treatment: some 20 received Ad26.COV2.S at low or high dose, single or two shots; 5 received placebo; per-sample allocation not given. Following the first vaccine or placebo injection, samples were taken on day 63. A Boston adult aged 18-55 years was the donor. The study's findings and limits: While placebo recipients had lower spike-specific TCR breadth, vaccine recipients had more. Quantification of TCR breadth and depth may have yielded underestimates of total T cell responses.

The V end was cut by 5 bases, the J end by 3 bases, with 11 bases between. Germline loops: CDR1 MNHEY, CDR2 SVGAGI. CDR3 length equals 14 residues. This table comes from immunoSEQ multiplex PCR, and its TCRdb copy is limited to in-frame clones, with some not included. The sample has about 350,000 clones; about 85% are singletons. Remarks on this clone: The antigen is unknown.

The specimen comprised peripheral blood, sampled in a trial of Ad26.COV2.S vaccine versus placebo. The V gene is TRBV6-5, the J gene TRBJ2-4, with D perhaps matching TRBD2 (5 bases). The clonotype was recovered from a person aged 18 to 59 who received the Ad26.COV2.S COVID-19 vaccine or a placebo. CDR3 protein: CASSQWGDKNIQYF. In DNA form, the CDR3 reads TGTGCCAGCAGTCAATGGGGAGACAAAAACATTCAGTACTTC.